The 31 T cell receptor beta chains below were found in one sample sequenced in a study of response to subunit inactivated influenza vaccine. TCRdb ran MiXCR on the RT-PCR reads and lists one entry per CDR3 protein. In the table there are some 500,000 distinct CDR3 sequences, approximately 16% of which are singletons. The sequenced sample was CD4+ T cells sorted from PBMCs, obtained 23 months after vaccination. The receptors come from a man aged 50 to 75 who received an inactivated influenza vaccine.

There are a few counts of this clonotype. The chain uses TRBV29-1 and TRBJ2-3, with TRBD1 identical over 8 bases. From germline, CDR1 is SQVTM and CDR2 ANQGSEA. The CDR3 loop spans 13 amino acids. Trimming removed 6 bases from V and 0 bases from J; junction bases left unmatched: 2. CDR3 in DNA: TGCAGCGTGTCAGGGGGCAGCACAGATACGCAGTATTTT. Translation: CSVSGGSTDTQYF.

V usage is TRBV6-5 and J usage is TRBJ2-1, with D perhaps TRBD1 (5 bases). V was trimmed by 2 bases and J by 7 bases, leaving 9 bases between them. Germline CDR1 MNHEY, CDR2 SVGAGI. There are 13 residues in the CDR3. The chain's CDR3 is CASSYAGWNEQFF. The CDR3 region has the DNA TGTGCCAGCAGTTACGCAGGGTGGAATGAGCAGTTCTTC.

J is TRBJ1-2 and V is TRBV6-2 or TRBV6-3; D is unclear. The CDR3 is made up of 15 amino acids. Germline lookup yields CDR1 MNHEY and CDR2 SVGEGT. Between the trimmed V and J ends, which lost 5 bases and 0 bases, there was a span of 13 bases. The CDR3 here is CASSTRLAANYGYTF. The CDR3 DNA is TGTGCCAGCAGTACCAGATTGGCAGCTAACTATGGCTACACCTTC.

The sample holds a few counts of this clonotype. CDR3 bases: TGCAGTGCTCCCGAGGCGGGGGGACACACCGGGGAGCTGTTTTTT. Translating it yields CSAPEAGGHTGELFF. The V call is TRBV20-1, the J call TRBJ2-2; 8 nucleotides align to TRBD2. The junction had 8 bases not matched to a gene; V was cut back by 5 bases and J by 3 bases. Germline V gene sequence: CDR1 DFQATT, CDR2 SNEGSKA (reference sequence). The CDR3 sequence is 15 residues long.

This clonotype was seen only a few times. The gene calls are TRBV5-1 and TRBJ2-1, with 8 bases aligning to TRBD2. Losses at the gene ends were 1 base for V and 8 bases for J; bases not matched to a gene: 8. CDR1 is SGHRS, CDR2 YFSETQ, per germline. The CDR3 loop spans 15 amino acids. The CDR3 loop is CASSLRLAGGDEQFF. The CDR3, as DNA: TGCGCCAGCAGCTTGCGCCTAGCGGGTGGAGATGAGCAGTTCTTC.

The V and J genes are TRBV4-2 and TRBJ2-3, with D unclear. Trimming removed 1 base from V and 1 base from J, with 15 bases in between. Germline V gene lookup returns CDR1 LGHNA and CDR2 YNFKEQ. The CDR3 runs 17 residues. The CDR3 is CASSQASLGKGTDTQYF. The CDR3 DNA reads as TGTGCCAGCAGCCAAGCTTCCTTGGGAAAAGGCACAGATACGCAGTATTTT.

The gene calls are TRBV5-6 and TRBJ2-4, with a possible D match to TRBD2 (5 bases). CDR3 length: 16 amino acids. Trimming left V 4 bases short and J 0 bases short, with 14 bases between. The germline CDR1 and CDR2 sequences are SGHDT and YYEEEE. Here the CDR3 reads CASSHLAEIAKNIQYF. The CDR3 DNA sequence: TGTGCCAGCAGCCATCTAGCTGAGATAGCCAAAAACATTCAGTACTTC.

This clonotype was picked up a small number of times. This sequence joins TRBV5-5 and TRBJ2-3; D is unresolved. The CDR3 is made up of 17 amino acids. CDR1 and CDR2 (germline): SGHKS, YYEKEE (reference sequence). V lost 0 bases to trimming and J lost 2 bases, with 16 bases between them. The CDR3 region is CASSLGSRPPFTDTQYF. The CDR3 DNA is TGTGCCAGCAGCTTGGGGTCCCGACCCCCTTTCACAGATACGCAGTATTTT.

The CDR3 region is CASSLGRGGLDTQYF. CDR3 in DNA: TGTGCCAGCAGCTTAGGACGGGGGGGCCTGGATACGCAGTATTTT. The chain recombines TRBV11-2 with TRBJ2-3; the match to TRBD2 covers 8 bases. CDR1 is SGHAT, CDR2 FQNNGV, per germline. Germline trimming cut 1 base from V and 6 bases from J; bases unmatched to any gene: 6. This CDR3 is 15 amino acids long. Full variable domain (outside the CDR3, taken from reference TRBV11-2 and TRBJ2-3): EAGVAQSPRYKIIEKRQSVAFWCNPISGHATLYWYQQILGQGPKLLIQFQNNGVVDDSQLPKDRFSAERLKGVDSTLKIQPAKLEDSAVYLCASSLGRGGLDTQYFGPGTRLTVL.

This clonotype occurred a few times. The CDR3 sequence is CASSFSAHPGETNEQFF. In nucleotides, the CDR3 is TGTGCCAGCAGCTTTTCTGCCCACCCGGGAGAGACTAATGAGCAGTTCTTC. The chain is built from TRBV7-2 and TRBJ2-1, with D perhaps TRBD2 (6 bases). Germline assignment: CDR1 SGHTA and CDR2 FQGNSA. This CDR3 is 17 amino acids long. Trimming stripped 3 bases from V and 7 bases from J, with 22 bases between. Together with reference TRBV7-2 and TRBJ2-1, the CDR3 gives the full variable domain: GAGVSQSPSNKVTEKGKDVELRCDPISGHTALYWYRQSLGQGLEFLIYFQGNSAPDKSGLPSDRFSAERTGGSVSTLTIQRTQQEDSAVYLCASSFSAHPGETNEQFFGPGTRLTVL.

The chain carries TRBV12-3 or TRBV12-4 and TRBJ2-3, with D possibly being TRBD1 (5 bases). This CDR3 comprises 13 residues. The ends were cut back, 8 bases at V and 2 bases at J, with 11 bases in the middle. The CDR3 DNA follows: TGTGCCAGCTATAGGGGCCCCACAGATACGCAGTATTTT. Protein product: CASYRGPTDTQYF.

This clonotype was seen at least ten times. V and J are TRBV4-3 and TRBJ2-1; the D gene is possibly TRBD2 (6 bases). From germline, CDR1 is LGHNA and CDR2 YSLEER. V lost 4 bases and J 0 bases, leaving 10 bases between the germline ends. This CDR3 comprises 15 residues. This CDR3 reads CASSRQLASYNEQFF. As DNA, the CDR3 is TGCGCCAGCAGCCGCCAACTAGCCTCCTACAATGAGCAGTTCTTC.

The chain links TRBV20-1 to TRBJ2-7; possible D gene TRBD2, 5 bases. The V gene's germline CDR1 is DFQATT and CDR2 SNEGSKA (reference sequence). This CDR3 has 12 residues. Trimming took off 4 bases at V and 2 bases at J, with 9 bases between the two ends. CDR3 loop: CSATGKTYEQYF. The CDR3 DNA sequence: TGCAGTGCTACCGGGAAGACCTACGAGCAGTACTTC.

This clonotype was picked up many times. CDR3 nucleotides: TGTGCCAGCAGAGCGGCAAGCACAGATACGCAGTATTTT. It translates to CASRAASTDTQYF. The chain uses TRBV6-1 and TRBJ2-3; D might be TRBD2 (5 bases). This CDR3 has 13 amino acids. V dropped 6 bases and J dropped 0 bases, with 7 bases sitting between them. Germline V gives CDR1 MNHNS, CDR2 SASEGT.

This chain uses TRBV27 with TRBJ2-1, with 11 bases that match TRBD2. The CDR3 is 17 amino acids. Trimming removed 10 bases from V and 4 bases from J; junction bases left unmatched: 15. Germline lookup yields CDR1 MNHEY and CDR2 SMNVEV (reference sequence). In nucleotides, the CDR3 is TGTGCCATCAGGGGGGGTAGCGGGAGGGCCGGATACAATGAGCAGTTCTTC. It is translated as CAIRGGSGRAGYNEQFF.

This clonotype was seen many times. The rearrangement joins TRBV29-1 to TRBJ2-1; D may be TRBD1 (6 bases). This CDR3 has 15 amino acids. The germline CDR1 and CDR2 sequences are SQVTM and ANQGSEA. V was trimmed by 3 bases and J by 5 bases, leaving 17 bases between them. CDR3 sequence reads: CSVDGGRGQHNEQFF. The CDR3 DNA sequence: TGCAGCGTTGACGGCGGCAGGGGACAACACAATGAGCAGTTCTTC.

This clonotype was picked up many times. J is TRBJ2-1 and V is TRBV18, with 10 bases that match TRBD2. The CDR3 spans 15 residues. CDR1 and CDR2 from the germline V gene are KGHSH and LQKENI. V trimming: 2 bases; J trimming: 3 bases; junction bases outside the gene matches: 1. The CDR3 region has the DNA TGTGCCAGCTCACCAACTAGCGGGAACTACAATGAGCAGTTCTTC. Translating gives CASSPTSGNYNEQFF. Using reference TRBV18 and TRBJ2-1 for the parts outside the CDR3, the full variable domain is NAGVMQNPRHLVRRRGQEARLRCSPMKGHSHVYWYRQLPEEGLKFMVYLQKENIIDESGMPKERFSAEFPKEGPSILRIQQVVRGDSAAYFCASSPTSGNYNEQFFGPGTRLTVL.

This chain connects TRBV5-5 to TRBJ2-7; 8 bases are a match to TRBD1. The trim removed 4 bases at V and 1 base at J, leaving 4 bases unmatched. CDR3 length: 14 residues. The germline CDR1 and CDR2 sequences are SGHKS and YYEKEE (reference sequence). CDR3 nucleotides: TGTGCCAGCAGCCCGGGACAGGAATCCTACGAGCAGTACTTC. Protein product: CASSPGQESYEQYF.

Note on this clonotype: Germline and junction disagree at one end, which may indicate a read error. J is TRBJ1-1 and V is TRBV14, with a tentative D call TRBD1 (5 bases). The CDR3 covers 14 residues. CDR1 SGHDN and CDR2 FVKESK come from the germline V gene. The CDR3 region has the DNA TGTTCCAGCAGCTCAAACATTAGGGACGCTGAAGCTTTCTTT. It encodes CSSSSNIRDAEAFF. The full variable domain, in which reference TRBV14 and TRBJ1-1 provide the parts outside the CDR3, is EAGVTQFPSHSVIEKGQTVTLRCDPISGHDNLYWYRRVMGKEIKFLLHFVKESKQDESGMPNNRFLAERTGGTYSTLKVQPAELEDSGVYFCSSSSNIRDAEAFFGQGTRLTVV.

This clonotype has only a few counts. The chain has TRBV28 and TRBJ2-7; weak D call: TRBD2 (6 bases). The V end was cut by 5 bases, the J end by 6 bases, with 17 bases between. Germline-derived CDR1 and CDR2 are MDHEN and SYDVKM. There are 14 residues in the CDR3. The CDR3 nucleotides read TGTGCCAGCAGTCCCGCCGGAGGGCGGGGCGAGCAGTACTTC. It yields the protein CASSPAGGRGEQYF. Full variable domain (rest looked up from reference TRBV28 and TRBJ2-7): DVKVTQSSRYLVKRTGEKVFLECVQDMDHENMFWYRQDPGLGLRLIYFSYDVKMKEKGDIPEGYSVSREKKERFSLILESASTNQTSMYLCASSPAGGRGEQYFGPGTRLTVT.

In this sample, this clonotype turned up once. The chain couples TRBV27 to TRBJ2-7; TRBD1 matches 9 bases. CDR1 is MNHEY and CDR2 is SMNVEV in the germline V gene (reference sequence). The length of the CDR3 is 18 residues. The junction had 18 bases not matched to a gene; V was cut back by 8 bases and J by 1 base. The CDR3 nucleotides read TGTGCCAGCCGGAGGACAGGGGCCCTTGATCCCCTTTCCTACGAGCAGTACTTC. Encoded protein: CASRRTGALDPLSYEQYF.

V and J are TRBV9 and TRBJ2-3; D possibly corresponds to TRBD2 (5 bases). The CDR3 is 17 amino acids. Trimming pared 0 bases from V and 2 bases from J, leaving 16 bases between. Germline V CDR1 and CDR2: SGDLS, YYNGEE. This CDR3 reads CASSVGPAEAFTDTQYF. As DNA, the CDR3 is TGTGCCAGCAGCGTAGGTCCAGCGGAAGCGTTCACAGATACGCAGTATTTT.

The rearrangement joins TRBV27 to TRBJ2-2; 9 positions agree with TRBD1. This CDR3 region has 17 residues. Germline loops: CDR1 MNHEY, CDR2 SMNVEV (reference sequence). V lost 4 bases to trimming and J lost 4 bases; unmatched junction nucleotides: 10. The DNA for the CDR3 is TGTGCCAGCAGTTCTGTCATCGGGACAGGGCTCACCGGGGAGCTGTTTTTT. Amino acid sequence: CASSSVIGTGLTGELFF.

The sample holds many counts of this clonotype. The chain links TRBV12-3 or TRBV12-4 to TRBJ1-4; no clear D. This CDR3 is 14 amino acids long. V lost 4 bases and J 8 bases, leaving 14 bases between the germline ends. CDR3 protein: CASSSRGGVEKLFF. In DNA, the CDR3 is TGTGCCAGCAGTTCCCGGGGTGGGGTGGAAAAACTGTTTTTT.

The chain uses TRBV6-2 or TRBV6-3 and TRBJ1-1, with a tentative D call TRBD1 (6 bases). V shed 6 bases and J shed 0 bases, with 17 bases lying between them. The CDR3 consists of 16 residues. The germline CDR1 and CDR2 sequences are MNHEY and SVGEGT. The CDR3 DNA is TGTGCCAGCAGATACCCGGGGGCGGGGATGAACACTGAAGCTTTCTTT. It encodes CASRYPGAGMNTEAFF.

In nucleotides, the CDR3 is TGCAGCGCAGGGGTTGGGGACATTCAGTACTTC. It translates to CSAGVGDIQYF. The chain combines TRBV29-1 with TRBJ2-4; a weak D match, TRBD1 (6 bases). Germline V gene data show CDR1 as SQVTM and CDR2 as ANQGSEA. The CDR3 has 11 residues. V gave up 7 bases and J gave up 8 bases, with 12 bases separating them.

The sample holds a few counts of this clonotype. The chain is built from TRBV4-2 and TRBJ2-7; 11 bases map to TRBD1. Trimming cost V 5 bases and J 6 bases; bases outside gene matches: 12. Germline V CDR1 and CDR2: LGHNA, YNFKEQ. The CDR3 loop spans 16 amino acids. The CDR3 reads CASSKISGTGGGEQYF. CDR3 sequence (DNA): TGTGCCAGCAGCAAAATATCCGGGACAGGGGGAGGCGAGCAGTACTTC.

This clonotype was detected a few times. This chain connects TRBV4-3 to TRBJ1-4; possibly TRBD1 for D (5 bases). V lost 0 bases and J lost 10, with 18 bases in between. The CDR3 consists of 16 residues. Germline V gene data show CDR1 as LGHNA and CDR2 as YSLEER. Here the CDR3 reads CASSQDSGPLRGKLFF. For the CDR3, the DNA is TGCGCCAGCAGCCAAGATTCGGGACCGCTTAGGGGAAAACTGTTTTTT.

This clonotype was detected only once. CDR3: CASSLLAGDTYEQYF. CDR3 DNA: TGTGCCAGCAGCTTATTGGCGGGAGACACTTACGAGCAGTACTTC. The J gene is TRBJ2-7, the V gene TRBV13, with 7 bases aligning to TRBD2. Trimming at V came to 2 bases and at J to 4 bases, leaving 8 bases not matched to a gene. Germline V lookup: CDR1 PRHDT, CDR2 FYEKMQ (reference sequence). The length of the CDR3 is 15 residues.

As regards this clonotype: Given a much more abundant clone one base away, this may be a read error. This chain uses TRBV5-1 with TRBJ2-5; D is undetermined. In germline, CDR1 is SGHRS, CDR2 YFSETQ. This CDR3 is built from 12 residues. Trimming cost V 1 base and J 5 bases, with 6 bases left between them. CDR3 protein: CASSLHFETQYF. CDR3 in DNA: TGCGCCAGCAGCTTGCATTTCGAGACCCAGTACTTC.

This clonotype was detected a few times. The chain uses TRBV27 and TRBJ2-1; 7 bases fit TRBD1. CDR1 and CDR2 (germline): MNHEY, SMNVEV (reference sequence). V lost 4 bases and J lost 4; bases outside the gene matches: 7. This CDR3 comprises 15 residues. CDR3 nucleotides: TGTGCCAGCAGTTCCCCGGGACAGCCTTACAATGAGCAGTTCTTC. Translating it yields CASSSPGQPYNEQFF.